The 5 T cell receptor beta chains given below trace back to one sample, sequenced in a study of blood T cell repertoires in COVID-19. Clones were sequenced by immunoSEQ multiplex PCR, and TCRdb holds only the in-frame ones, with some missing. Counted here are around 50,000 clones, roughly 86% occurring once; the ten biggest clones make up approximately 2%. The sample taken for sequencing was peripheral blood. The receptors here all came from a woman aged 60-75 years with acute or convalescent COVID-19.

The chain is built from TRBV28 and TRBJ1-2, with TRBD1 as a possible D gene (6 bases). Germline V gene lookup returns CDR1 MDHEN and CDR2 SYDVKM. The V gene lost 5 bases and the J gene lost 5 bases, with 18 bases spanning the gap. This CDR3 region has 15 residues. The CDR3 DNA sequence: TGTGCCAGCAGTGGGGGTTTTGGGGGCGGGTATGGCTACACCTTC. Amino acids: CASSGGFGGGYGYTF.

The rearrangement uses TRBV2 and TRBJ2-7, with D possibly matching TRBD1 (5 bases). V was cut by 10 bases and J by 0 bases, with 19 bases left in between. CDR1 is SNHLY, CDR2 FYNNEI, per germline. The CDR3 covers 15 residues. The DNA of the CDR3 is TGTGCCACTAGGGGCGGCGCTTTACCCTCCTACGAGCAGTACTTC. Residues: CATRGGALPSYEQYF.

This clone was observed a handful of times. The CDR3 reads CASSYVPGQGAYGYTF. The CDR3 DNA sequence: TGTGCCAGCAGTTACGTACCGGGACAGGGGGCTTATGGCTACACCTTC. The chain has TRBV6-5 and TRBJ1-2, with 12 nucleotides matching TRBD1. V trimming: 2 bases; J trimming: 5 bases; junction bases outside the gene matches: 6. CDR3 size: 16 residues. Germline V CDR1 and CDR2: MNHEY, SVGAGI.

This rearrangement joins TRBV4-2 to TRBJ2-3; the match to TRBD2 covers 11 bases. V lost 4 bases and J lost 0; bases outside the gene matches: 9. This CDR3 is built from 18 residues. Germline V gene sequence: CDR1 LGHNA, CDR2 YNFKEQ. The CDR3 DNA is TGTGCCAGCAGCCGAGAAATAGCGGGAGGGGGTAGCACAGATACGCAGTATTTT. Its translation: CASSREIAGGGSTDTQYF.

DNA of the CDR3: TGTGCCAGCAGCGTAGTAGCGGAATCCTACAATGAGCAGTTCTTC. Protein: CASSVVAESYNEQFF. V usage is TRBV9 and J usage is TRBJ2-1; D perhaps matches TRBD2 (6 bases). This CDR3 is built from 15 residues. The V gene lost 0 bases and the J gene lost 1 base, with 8 bases spanning the gap. In germline, CDR1 is SGDLS, CDR2 YYNGEE.